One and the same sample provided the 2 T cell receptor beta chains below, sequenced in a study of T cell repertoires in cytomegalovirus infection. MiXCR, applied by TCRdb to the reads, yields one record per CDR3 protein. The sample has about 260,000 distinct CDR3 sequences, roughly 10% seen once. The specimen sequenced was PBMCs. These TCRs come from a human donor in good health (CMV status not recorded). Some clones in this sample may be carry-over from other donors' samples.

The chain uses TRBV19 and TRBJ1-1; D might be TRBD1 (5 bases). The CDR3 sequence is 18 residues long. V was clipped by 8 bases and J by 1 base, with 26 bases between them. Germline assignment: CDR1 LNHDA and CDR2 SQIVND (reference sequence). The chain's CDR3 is CASHTWGVGGVGNTEAFF. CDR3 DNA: TGTGCCAGTCACACCTGGGGCGTCGGGGGGGTCGGGAACACTGAAGCTTTCTTT.

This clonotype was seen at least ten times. The CDR3 DNA reads as TGTGCCAGCAGCCCACAGGGACAGGGGCATCAGCCCCAGCATTTT. Amino acid sequence: CASSPQGQGHQPQHF. The gene calls are TRBV7-4 and TRBJ1-5; 10 bases are shared with TRBD1. CDR1 SGHVT and CDR2 SQSDAQ come from the germline V gene. J lost 5 bases, V lost 5 bases, and 6 bases had no gene match. This CDR3 region has 15 residues.